The clone carrying this T cell receptor beta chain showed up many times. The entry originates in a study of T cells after yellow fever vaccination. Study details: Among memory cells, EM, EMRA, CM and Tscm subsets were sorted using CD3, CD45RA, CCR7 and CD95.

TCRdb recomputed calls from the 5' RACE reads with MiXCR, one row per CDR3 protein. The sample includes roughly 11,000 distinct CDR3 sequences, about 6.1% seen only once; the top ten take 0.93%. Trimming removed 6 bases from V and 1 base from J; junction bases left unmatched: 8. CDR1 and CDR2 from the germline V gene are MDHEN and SYDVKM. This CDR3 region has 15 residues. This chain connects TRBV28 to TRBJ2-5, with 7 nucleotides matching TRBD1. The clonotype comes from a man under 40 who received the YFV17D yellow fever vaccine. The sample in question was PBMCs, either bulk or a sorted T-cell subset (CD4+, CD8+, memory, or dextramer-sorted; not recorded which), obtained on the day of the yellow fever booster vaccination. The CDR3 bases are TGTGCCAGCAGCCAAGACAGGGTGGCCCAAGAGACCCAGTACTTC. The encoded protein is CASSQDRVAQETQYF.